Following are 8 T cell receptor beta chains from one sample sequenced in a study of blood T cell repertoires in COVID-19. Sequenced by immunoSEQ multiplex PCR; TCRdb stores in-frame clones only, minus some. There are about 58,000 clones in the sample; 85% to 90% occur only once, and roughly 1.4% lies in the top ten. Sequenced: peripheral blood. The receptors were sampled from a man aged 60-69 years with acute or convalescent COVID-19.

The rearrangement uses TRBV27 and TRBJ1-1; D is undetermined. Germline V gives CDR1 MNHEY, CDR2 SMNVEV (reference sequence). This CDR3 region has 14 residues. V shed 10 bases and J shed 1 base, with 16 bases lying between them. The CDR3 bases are TGTGCCACCCGTGGCGCGGGCGAGAACACTGAAGCTTTCTTT. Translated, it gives CATRGAGENTEAFF.

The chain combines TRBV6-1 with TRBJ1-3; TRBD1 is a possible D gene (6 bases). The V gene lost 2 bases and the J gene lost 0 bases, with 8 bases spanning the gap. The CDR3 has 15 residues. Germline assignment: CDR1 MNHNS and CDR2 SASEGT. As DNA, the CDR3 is TGTGCCAGCAGTGAAACAGGGAACTCTGGAAACACCATATATTTT. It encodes CASSETGNSGNTIYF.

CDR3 amino acids: CASRRTSATYNEQFF. In DNA form, the CDR3 reads TGTGCCAGCAGAAGGACTAGCGCCACCTACAATGAGCAGTTCTTC. The gene calls are TRBV7-2 and TRBJ2-1, with 9 nucleotides matching TRBD2. V dropped 6 bases and J dropped 2; count of bases not matched to a gene: 5. Germline V gene sequence: CDR1 SGHTA, CDR2 FQGNSA. This CDR3 spans 15 amino acids.

The CDR3 coding sequence is TGTGCCAGCGCGGGACAGTCTAGGACTGAAGCTTTCTTT. Amino acid sequence: CASAGQSRTEAFF. The chain uses TRBV28 and TRBJ1-1, with 7 bases aligning to TRBD1. With 8 bases clipped from V and 5 bases from J, the junction kept 8 bases outside the gene matches. In germline, CDR1 is MDHEN, CDR2 SYDVKM. The CDR3 sequence is 13 residues long.

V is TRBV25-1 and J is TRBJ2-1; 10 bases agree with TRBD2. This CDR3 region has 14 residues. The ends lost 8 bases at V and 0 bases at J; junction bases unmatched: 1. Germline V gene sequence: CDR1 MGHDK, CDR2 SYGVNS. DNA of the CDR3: TGTGCCAGCGGACTAGCGGACTCCTACAATGAGCAGTTCTTC. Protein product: CASGLADSYNEQFF.

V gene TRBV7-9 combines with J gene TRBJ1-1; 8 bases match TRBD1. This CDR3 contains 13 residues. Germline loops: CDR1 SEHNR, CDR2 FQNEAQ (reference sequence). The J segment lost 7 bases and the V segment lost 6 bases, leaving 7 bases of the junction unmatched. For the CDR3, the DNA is TGTGCCAGCAGTTCGACAGGGGAAGGTGAAGCTTTCTTT. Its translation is CASSSTGEGEAFF.

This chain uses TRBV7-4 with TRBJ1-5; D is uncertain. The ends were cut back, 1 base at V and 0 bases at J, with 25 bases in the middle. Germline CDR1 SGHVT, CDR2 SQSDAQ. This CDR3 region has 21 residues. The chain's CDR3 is CASSLESGAQSGDYSNQPQHF. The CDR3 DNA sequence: TGTGCCAGCAGCTTAGAGTCGGGAGCACAGAGCGGAGATTATAGCAATCAGCCCCAGCATTTT.

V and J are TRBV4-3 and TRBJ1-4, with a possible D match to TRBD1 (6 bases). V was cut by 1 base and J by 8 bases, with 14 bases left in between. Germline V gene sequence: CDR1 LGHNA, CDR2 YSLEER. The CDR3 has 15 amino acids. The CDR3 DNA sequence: TGCGCCAGCAGCCAAGGAGGAACAGGGTTGGAAAAACTGTTTTTT. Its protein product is CASSQGGTGLEKLFF.